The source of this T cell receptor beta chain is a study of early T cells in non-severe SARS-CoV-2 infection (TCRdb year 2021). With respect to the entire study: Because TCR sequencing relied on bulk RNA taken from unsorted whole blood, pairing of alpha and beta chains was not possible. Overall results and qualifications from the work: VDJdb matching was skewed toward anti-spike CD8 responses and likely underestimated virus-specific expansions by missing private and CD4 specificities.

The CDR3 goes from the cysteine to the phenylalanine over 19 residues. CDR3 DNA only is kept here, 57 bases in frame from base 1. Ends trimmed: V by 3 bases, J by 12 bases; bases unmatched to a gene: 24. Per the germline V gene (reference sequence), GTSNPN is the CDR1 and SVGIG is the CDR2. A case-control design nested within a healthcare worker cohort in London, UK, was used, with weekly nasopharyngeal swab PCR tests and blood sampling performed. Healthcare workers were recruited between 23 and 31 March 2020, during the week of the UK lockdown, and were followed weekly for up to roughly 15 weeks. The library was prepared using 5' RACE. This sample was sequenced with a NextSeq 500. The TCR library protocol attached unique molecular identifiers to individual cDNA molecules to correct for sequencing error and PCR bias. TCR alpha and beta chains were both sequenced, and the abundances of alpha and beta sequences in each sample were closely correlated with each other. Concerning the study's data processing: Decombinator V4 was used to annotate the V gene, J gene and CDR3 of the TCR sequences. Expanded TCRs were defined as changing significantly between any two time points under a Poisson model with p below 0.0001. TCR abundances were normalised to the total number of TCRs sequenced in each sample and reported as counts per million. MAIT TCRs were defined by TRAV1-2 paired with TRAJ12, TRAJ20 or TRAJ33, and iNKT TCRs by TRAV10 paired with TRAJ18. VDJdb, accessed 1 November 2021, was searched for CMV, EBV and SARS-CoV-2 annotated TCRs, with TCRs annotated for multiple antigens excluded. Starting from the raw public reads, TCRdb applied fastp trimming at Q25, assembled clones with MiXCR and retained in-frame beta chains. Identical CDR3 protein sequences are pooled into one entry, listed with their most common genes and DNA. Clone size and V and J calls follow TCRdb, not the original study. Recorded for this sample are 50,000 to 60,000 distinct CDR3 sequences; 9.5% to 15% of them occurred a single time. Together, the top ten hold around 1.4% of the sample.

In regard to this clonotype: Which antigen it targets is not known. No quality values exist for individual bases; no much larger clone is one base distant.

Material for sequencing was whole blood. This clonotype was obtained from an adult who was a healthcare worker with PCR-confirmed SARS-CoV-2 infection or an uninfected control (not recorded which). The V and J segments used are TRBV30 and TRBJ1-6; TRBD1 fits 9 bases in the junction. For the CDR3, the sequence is CAWRNRGTGFVLSVGPLHF. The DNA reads TGTGCCTGGAGGAACCGCGGGACAGGGTTCGTCTTATCAGTGGGACCCCTCCACTTT.